These 27 T cell receptor beta chains share one sample of origin, sequenced in a study of blood T cell repertoires in COVID-19. Sequencing used immunoSEQ multiplex PCR; TCRdb keeps in-frame clones, though not all of them. The sample lists approximately 350,000 clones; 83% were seen once. Specimen: PBMCs or T cells enriched from blood (not recorded which). Source of these receptors: a woman between 45 and 60 years old who had recovered from COVID-19.

The gene calls are TRBV3-1 (or the pseudogene TRBV3-2) and TRBJ1-1; a weak D match, TRBD1 (5 bases). V lost 1 base and J 1 base, leaving 16 bases between the germline ends. CDR3 size: 17 residues. From germline, CDR1 is LGHDT and CDR2 YNNKEL (reference sequence). Here the CDR3 DNA reads TGTGCCAGCAGCCAAGTATGTTGGTTAGGGGCGAACACTGAAGCTTTCTTT. Translated: CASSQVCWLGANTEAFF.

The chain couples TRBV2 to TRBJ2-5, with 10 bases aligning to TRBD2. J lost 3 bases, V lost 8 bases, and 6 bases had no gene match. The CDR3 totals 14 residues. Germline V gives CDR1 SNHLY, CDR2 FYNNEI. The CDR3 loop reads CASRQGTSEETQYF. CDR3 in DNA: TGTGCCAGCCGCCAAGGGACTAGCGAAGAGACCCAGTACTTC.

V gene TRBV7-2 combines with J gene TRBJ2-7, with TRBD2 matching 7 bases. Trimming cost V 3 bases and J 0 bases; bases outside gene matches: 5. The CDR3 is 15 residues long. From germline, CDR1 is SGHTA and CDR2 FQGNSA. CDR3 region: CASSFYRTSSYEQYF. The CDR3 DNA is TGTGCCAGCAGCTTCTATCGGACTAGCTCCTACGAGCAGTACTTC. Supplemented by reference TRBV7-2 and TRBJ2-7, the full variable domain reads GAGVSQSPSNKVTEKGKDVELRCDPISGHTALYWYRQSLGQGLEFLIYFQGNSAPDKSGLPSDRFSAERTGGSVSTLTIQRTQQEDSAVYLCASSFYRTSSYEQYFGPGTRLTVT.

The chain couples TRBV4-1 to TRBJ1-2; no reliable D call. Looked up from germline, CDR1 is MGHRA and CDR2 is YSYEKL. Trimming took 5 bases from V and 0 from J, leaving 13 bases between them. The CDR3 totals 15 residues. The chain's CDR3 is CASSETPGTNYGYTF. CDR3 nucleotide sequence: TGCGCCAGCAGCGAAACACCGGGGACTAACTATGGCTACACCTTC.

The V and J genes are TRBV4-2 and TRBJ2-5; 8 bases align to TRBD1. This CDR3 is 13 amino acids long. The germline V gene has CDR1 LGHNA and CDR2 YNFKEQ. Trimming at V came to 4 bases and at J to 5 bases, leaving 3 bases not matched to a gene. The chain's CDR3 is CASSPRDRETQYF. The CDR3 coding sequence is TGTGCCAGCAGCCCCCGGGACAGGGAGACCCAGTACTTC.

This clone showed up just once. The chain joins TRBV9 to TRBJ1-6; 7 nucleotides align to TRBD1. J gave up 7 bases and V 6 bases, and 4 bases lay outside the gene matches. Germline V gene lookup returns CDR1 SGDLS and CDR2 YYNGEE. The CDR3 consists of 13 residues. The CDR3 loop reads CASNDRANSPLHF. DNA of the CDR3: TGTGCCAGCAACGACAGGGCGAATTCACCCCTCCACTTT.

The V gene is TRBV7-2, the J gene TRBJ1-5; no clear D gene. The ends were cut back, 0 bases at V and 4 bases at J, with 7 bases in the middle. CDR3 length: 14 residues. Germline V gene lookup returns CDR1 SGHTA and CDR2 FQGNSA. CDR3 loop: CASSLATPNQPQHF. Written as DNA, the CDR3 is TGTGCCAGCAGCTTAGCGACTCCTAATCAGCCCCAGCATTTT.

This clone occurred once. J is TRBJ1-2 and V is TRBV20-1; unclear D gene. Germline assignment: CDR1 DFQATT and CDR2 SNEGSKA (reference sequence). V was pared by 6 bases and J by 6 bases, with 8 bases between. The CDR3 sequence is 10 residues long. CDR3 sequence reads: CSAWRDGYTF. The CDR3 region has the DNA TGCAGTGCGTGGAGAGATGGCTACACCTTC.

The chain links TRBV3-1 (or the pseudogene TRBV3-2) to TRBJ2-3, with 7 bases lining up with TRBD2. The CDR3 consists of 17 residues. The J segment lost 5 bases and the V segment lost 5 bases, leaving 16 bases of the junction unmatched. Germline-derived CDR1 and CDR2 are LGHDT and YNNKEL (reference sequence). CDR3 nucleotide sequence: TGTGCCAGCAGCTTCATTAGACGGACGGGGGGTGGAGATACGCAGTATTTT. Protein sequence: CASSFIRRTGGGDTQYF.

This clone came up once. The chain couples TRBV7-2 to TRBJ2-1; D is ambiguous. Germline V gene data show CDR1 as SGHTA and CDR2 as FQGNSA. The length of the CDR3 is 12 residues. The V and J ends lost 0 bases and 8 bases respectively, with 5 bases between them. Written as DNA, the CDR3 is TGTGCCAGCAGCTTAGCGCGGTATGAGCAGTTCTTC. Encoded protein: CASSLARYEQFF.

The V call is TRBV19, the J call TRBJ1-4, with D possibly TRBD1 on 5 matching bases. Trimming shortened V by 6 bases and J by 7 bases, and 21 bases separated the two germline ends. CDR1 and CDR2 (germline): LNHDA, SQIVND (reference sequence). There are 16 residues in the CDR3. The CDR3 is CASSPPSPREGEKLFF. The CDR3 bases are TGTGCCAGTAGCCCTCCAAGTCCCAGGGAGGGTGAAAAACTGTTTTTT.

The V and J genes are TRBV5-6 and TRBJ1-2; perhaps TRBD1 as D (5 bases). V gave up 1 base and J gave up 5 bases, with 12 bases separating them. The V gene's germline CDR1 is SGHDT and CDR2 YYEEEE. This CDR3 contains 14 residues. CDR3 bases: TGTGCCAGCAGCTTGTCGCAGGGTTATTATGGCTACACCTTC. It is translated as CASSLSQGYYGYTF.

Written as DNA, the CDR3 is TGTGCCAGCAGCGGTATTGGACAGAACTATGGCTACACCTTC. Its translation: CASSGIGQNYGYTF. The V call is TRBV7-2, the J call TRBJ1-2; D is possibly TRBD1 (6 bases). CDR1 SGHTA and CDR2 FQGNSA come from the germline V gene. The CDR3 runs 14 residues. V lost 5 bases, J lost 2 bases, and 12 bases lay in between.

This clone was seen just once. J is TRBJ1-2 and V is TRBV9; D remains ambiguous. In germline, CDR1 is SGDLS, CDR2 YYNGEE. Trimming stripped 0 bases from V and 8 bases from J, with 11 bases between. The length of the CDR3 is 13 residues. CDR3 DNA: TGTGCCAGCAGCGTAGGAGTTACAGACGGCTACACCTTC. Its translation: CASSVGVTDGYTF.

This chain connects TRBV9 to TRBJ1-2, with TRBD1 as a possible D gene (6 bases). The germline CDR1 and CDR2 sequences are SGDLS and YYNGEE. The germline V and J ends were trimmed by 3 bases and 2 bases, with 8 bases remaining between them. The CDR3 extends over 13 amino acids. The CDR3 region has the DNA TGTGCCAGCAGCGACAGGGTAAACTATGGCTACACCTTC. As protein: CASSDRVNYGYTF.

The chain is built from TRBV19 and TRBJ1-1; 7 bases align to TRBD1. Germline CDR1 is LNHDA and CDR2 is SQIVND (reference sequence). This CDR3 spans 13 amino acids. The V and J ends lost 10 bases and 1 base, in that order; junction bases with no gene match: 6. CDR3 amino acids: CAIGDRGNTEAFF. CDR3 in DNA: TGTGCCATCGGGGACAGAGGGAACACTGAAGCTTTCTTT.

The chain joins TRBV5-4 to TRBJ1-6; TRBD1 might be the D (5 bases). This CDR3 comprises 14 residues. Per the germline V gene, CDR1 is SGHNT and CDR2 is YYREEE (reference sequence). The germline V and J ends were trimmed by 2 bases and 7 bases, with 10 bases remaining between them. This chain's CDR3 is CASSFRVGNSPLHF. The CDR3 bases are TGTGCCAGCAGCTTCAGGGTAGGGAATTCACCCCTCCACTTT. Variable domain in full (rest from reference TRBV5-4 and TRBJ1-6): ETGVTQSPTHLIKTRGQQVTLRCSSQSGHNTVSWYQQALGQGPQFIFQYYREEENGRGNFPPRFSGLQFPNYSSELNVNALELDDSALYLCASSFRVGNSPLHFGNGTRLTVT.

The chain combines TRBV6-1 with TRBJ2-7, with D possibly TRBD2 on 5 matching bases. Germline V lookup: CDR1 MNHNS, CDR2 SASEGT. Between the trimmed V and J ends, which lost 0 bases and 0 bases, there was a span of 15 bases. This CDR3 is built from 17 residues. The CDR3 loop reads CASSEADGGPFSYEQYF. CDR3 nucleotide sequence: TGTGCCAGCAGTGAAGCGGATGGCGGGCCCTTCTCCTACGAGCAGTACTTC.

The CDR3 region has the DNA TGTGCCAGCCTGCCCTTAAGGGGCAATGAGCAGTTCTTC. Translating it yields CASLPLRGNEQFF. This chain joins TRBV6-5 and TRBJ2-1; D perhaps matches TRBD1 (5 bases). This CDR3 is 13 amino acids long. Trimming removed 8 bases at V and 6 bases at J, with 14 bases between. The germline V gene encodes CDR1 MNHEY and CDR2 SVGAGI.

The chain carries TRBV18 and TRBJ2-7; 11 nucleotides align to TRBD2. V dropped 6 bases and J dropped 3; count of bases not matched to a gene: 4. Germline V gene data show CDR1 as KGHSH and CDR2 as LQKENI. CDR3 length: 14 amino acids. CDR3 coding DNA: TGTGCCAGCTCCTCCGGGACTAGCGGCTACGAGCAGTACTTC. Translated, it gives CASSSGTSGYEQYF.

The J gene is TRBJ1-2, the V gene TRBV5-1; the match to TRBD1 covers 7 bases. In germline, CDR1 is SGHRS, CDR2 YFSETQ. V lost 4 bases, J lost 4 bases, and 10 bases stayed unmatched. This CDR3 is built from 15 residues. CDR3: CASSLEGQGVYGYTF. CDR3 in DNA: TGCGCCAGCAGCCTGGAGGGGCAGGGGGTCTATGGCTACACCTTC.

This chain uses TRBV7-3 with TRBJ2-3, with D uncertain. The CDR3 is made up of 13 amino acids. Per germline, CDR1 SGHTA and CDR2 FQGTGA. V was shortened by 5 bases and J by 3 bases, with 9 bases between the two germline ends. Written as DNA, the CDR3 is TGTGCCAGCAGCCGAGATCATACAGATACGCAGTATTTT. Translation gives CASSRDHTDTQYF.

The V gene is TRBV19, the J gene TRBJ2-7, with D maybe TRBD1 (6 bases). Germline-derived CDR1 and CDR2 are LNHDA and SQIVND (reference sequence). The CDR3 has 14 residues. V lost 10 bases, J lost 5 bases, and 21 bases lay in between. The CDR3 protein is CATSSGQRPNEQYF. CDR3 DNA sequence: TGTGCCACTTCATCCGGACAGAGGCCTAACGAGCAGTACTTC.

The J gene is TRBJ1-2, the V gene TRBV7-2; no clear D. V lost 5 bases, J lost 3 bases, and 4 bases lay in between. The CDR3 has 11 residues. Per the germline V gene, CDR1 is SGHTA and CDR2 is FQGNSA. Written as DNA, the CDR3 is TGTGCCAGCAGCCTACACTATGGCTACACCTTC. Its protein product is CASSLHYGYTF.

Notes on this clone: This sample includes further DNA sequences coding for the same CDR3. The rearrangement joins TRBV11-2 to TRBJ2-7, with a tentative D call TRBD1 (6 bases). This CDR3 comprises 16 residues. From germline, CDR1 is SGHAT and CDR2 FQNNGV. The V and J ends lost 0 bases and 3 bases respectively, with 15 bases between them. The chain's CDR3 is CASSLDSGGEGYEQYF. The CDR3 DNA follows: TGTGCCAGCAGCTTAGATAGTGGGGGCGAAGGCTACGAGCAGTACTTC.

The rearrangement uses TRBV11-3 and TRBJ1-1; the D is unclear. V was pared by 5 bases and J by 8 bases, with 9 bases between. Looked up from germline, CDR1 is SGHNT and CDR2 is YENEEA. The CDR3 consists of 11 residues. CDR3 nucleotides: TGTGCCAGCAGCCCCCTGGGCGAAGCTTTCTTT. Its translation: CASSPLGEAFF. The full variable domain, in which reference TRBV11-3 and TRBJ1-1 provide the parts outside the CDR3, is EAGVVQSPRYKIIEKKQPVAFWCNPISGHNTLYWYLQNLGQGPELLIRYENEEAVDDSQLPKDRFSAERLKGVDSTLKIQPAELGDSAVYLCASSPLGEAFFGQGTRLTVV.

A note on this clone: One end of the junction fails to match germline, which may point to a read error. The rearrangement joins TRBV6-5 to TRBJ1-6; no clear D. The CDR3 is 13 amino acids. Germline V lookup: CDR1 MNHEY, CDR2 SVGAGI. As DNA, the CDR3 is TGTGCCAGCAGCCAGACTTATAATTTACCCCTCCACTTT. It translates to CASSQTYNLPLHF.